Each of the 25 T cell receptor beta chains below was sequenced from the same sample in a study of T cell repertoires in cytomegalovirus infection (dated by TCRdb to about 2019). Instrument used: Illumina HiSeq 1500. Using fastp at Q25 and MiXCR, TCRdb reprocessed the public reads and kept productive beta chains. Under each unique CDR3 protein, matching rows form one entry showing the most common genes and DNA. The sample profile shows nearly 650,000 distinct CDR3 sequences; approximately 25% of them were found once. The ten most abundant clones make up 8% of the sample. Sequencing input: CD8+ T cells from PBMCs. All receptors come from a human donor in good health (CMV status not recorded). Some clones in this sample may be carry-over from other donors' samples.

V usage is TRBV27 and J usage is TRBJ2-5; D gene unclear. The V end lost 2 bases, the J end lost 3 bases, and 10 bases lay between the germline ends. The CDR3 has 14 amino acids. Germline lookup yields CDR1 MNHEY and CDR2 SMNVEV (reference sequence). The CDR3 loop reads CASSLPGFKETQYF. In DNA form, the CDR3 reads TGTGCCAGCAGTTTACCGGGTTTCAAAGAGACCCAGTACTTC.

Regarding this clonotype: Being one base from a much bigger clone, this may be a read error. The chain carries TRBV11-3 and TRBJ2-1, with 8 nucleotides matching TRBD1. The CDR3 has 16 amino acids. CDR1 SGHNT and CDR2 YENEEA come from the germline V gene. This chain's CDR3 is CASSRTGQGAYNEQSF. The CDR3 nucleotides read TGTGCCAGCAGCCGAACCGGGCAGGGGGCGTACAATGAGCAGTCCTTC.

J is TRBJ2-1 and V is TRBV28; 9 nucleotides agree with TRBD1. The CDR3 spans 15 residues. J gave up 4 bases and V 5 bases, and 6 bases lay outside the gene matches. Germline V lookup: CDR1 MDHEN, CDR2 SYDVKM. The DNA of the CDR3 is TGTGCCAGCAGTAAAGGGACAGGGATTTACAATGAGCAGTTCTTC. Residues: CASSKGTGIYNEQFF.

The table lists this clonotype with a few counts. The chain recombines TRBV20-1 with TRBJ1-1, with 8 bases fitting TRBD1. CDR3 length: 17 amino acids. V lost 3 bases, J lost 1 base, and 13 bases stayed unmatched. CDR1 and CDR2 from the germline V gene are DFQATT and SNEGSKA (reference sequence). The CDR3 DNA follows: TGCAGTGCTAGGGACAGGGTCGTGTTAATTACGAACACTGAAGCTTTCTTT. This encodes CSARDRVVLITNTEAFF.

CDR3 loop: CASSPDRGWDGYTF. DNA of the CDR3: TGTGCCAGCTCACCGGACAGGGGATGGGATGGCTACACCTTC. V and J are TRBV18 and TRBJ1-2, with 9 bases identical to TRBD1. The CDR3 runs to 14 residues. Looked up from germline, CDR1 is KGHSH and CDR2 is LQKENI. V shed 3 bases and J 6 bases; nucleotides not matched to a gene: 5.

This clonotype has more than one count but fewer than ten. The chain couples TRBV14 to TRBJ2-3; no reliable D call. Looked up from germline, CDR1 is SGHDN and CDR2 is FVKESK. The CDR3 totals 15 residues. Deletions cut 4 bases from V and 3 bases from J, with 14 bases between. CDR3 DNA: TGTGCCAGCAGCCGACACCTAGTCATGACAGATACGCAGTATTTT. Protein: CASSRHLVMTDTQYF.

This clonotype occurred many times. Written as DNA, the CDR3 is TGTGCCAGCAGTTTAACAGGGTATAATCAGCCCCAGCATTTT. This gives the protein CASSLTGYNQPQHF. This chain joins TRBV28 and TRBJ1-5, with TRBD1 as a possible D gene (6 bases). Germline V gene sequence: CDR1 MDHEN, CDR2 SYDVKM. The CDR3 is made up of 14 amino acids. V dropped 2 bases and J dropped 4 bases, with 9 bases sitting between them.

This clonotype showed up just a few times. V gene TRBV20-1 combines with J gene TRBJ1-1; TRBD1 agrees at 7 bases. The CDR3 length is 15 residues. With V trimmed by 0 bases and J by 6 bases, 10 bases remained unmatched. CDR1 is DFQATT, CDR2 SNEGSKA, per germline (reference sequence). CDR3 amino acids: CSARDEQGLGPEAFF. In nucleotides, the CDR3 is TGCAGTGCTAGAGATGAACAGGGGCTGGGACCTGAAGCTTTCTTT.

This clonotype occurred many times. This chain connects TRBV7-6 to TRBJ2-7; D is unresolved. V was shortened by 2 bases and J by 5 bases, with 13 bases between the two germline ends. Germline assignment: CDR1 SGHVS and CDR2 FNYEAQ. This CDR3 spans 14 amino acids. The CDR3 is CASSLTAQFNEQYF. The CDR3 bases are TGTGCCAGCAGCTTAACAGCCCAGTTCAACGAGCAGTACTTC.

This chain joins TRBV2 and TRBJ1-4; D perhaps matches TRBD1 (5 bases). The CDR3 has 16 amino acids. V dropped 4 bases and J dropped 2 bases, with 14 bases sitting between them. CDR1 and CDR2 (germline): SNHLY, FYNNEI. The CDR3 DNA reads TGTGCCAGCAGTGGCTGGGGCCGATCGACTAATGAAAAACTGTTTTTT. Translation: CASSGWGRSTNEKLFF.

This clonotype was picked up a small number of times. V is TRBV14 and J is TRBJ2-1, with a tentative D call TRBD1 (6 bases). Germline CDR1 is SGHDN and CDR2 is FVKESK. This CDR3 has 14 amino acids. Deletions cut 4 bases from V and 7 bases from J, with 14 bases between. This CDR3 is CASSLEWGLNEQFF. The CDR3 nucleotides read TGTGCCAGCAGCCTTGAATGGGGGCTGAATGAGCAGTTCTTC.

V and J are TRBV29-1 and TRBJ2-2; tentatively, D is TRBD2 (5 bases). Germline assignment: CDR1 SQVTM and CDR2 ANQGSEA. The CDR3 sequence is 16 residues long. V lost 6 bases, J lost 1 base, and 18 bases lay in between. Here the CDR3 DNA reads TGCAGCGTCCTTAGTCTACGGGAAGTGAACACCGGGGAGCTGTTTTTT. This sequence encodes CSVLSLREVNTGELFF.

This clonotype was detected many times. The chain uses TRBV7-9 and TRBJ2-6; perhaps TRBD1 as D (7 bases). Germline V CDR1 and CDR2: SEHNR, FQNEAQ (reference sequence). This CDR3 contains 17 residues. V lost 7 bases, J lost 0 bases, and 16 bases lay in between. The CDR3 sequence is CASTLAGQPSGANVLTF. DNA of the CDR3: TGTGCCAGCACTCTCGCGGGACAGCCCTCTGGGGCCAACGTCCTGACTTTC.

J is TRBJ1-1 and V is TRBV10-2, with a tentative D call TRBD1 (6 bases). Germline V lookup: CDR1 WSHSY, CDR2 SAAADI. The V end lost 5 bases, the J end lost 1 base, and 11 bases lay between the germline ends. The CDR3 runs to 14 residues. In DNA, the CDR3 is TGCGCCAGCAGTCAGGGGATGGGGAACACTGAAGCTTTCTTT. Translation: CASSQGMGNTEAFF.

CDR3 sequence (DNA): TGCAGCGTTGAAAGCCTAGCGGGGGGTTTAGATACGCAGTATTTT. It yields the protein CSVESLAGGLDTQYF. V gene TRBV29-1 combines with J gene TRBJ2-3; TRBD2 matches 11 bases. CDR3 length equals 15 residues. Germline CDR1 reads SQVTM; CDR2 reads ANQGSEA. V shed 2 bases and J 5 bases; nucleotides not matched to a gene: 6.

The chain employs TRBV29-1 and TRBJ2-2; D is perhaps TRBD1 (6 bases). This CDR3 is built from 12 residues. Germline V lookup: CDR1 SQVTM, CDR2 ANQGSEA. The V end lost 6 bases, the J end lost 6 bases, and 11 bases lay between the germline ends. The CDR3 bases are TGCAGCGTGCCTCAGGGGCCCGGGGAGCTGTTTTTT. Residues: CSVPQGPGELFF.

This clonotype occurred many times. The chain carries TRBV10-3 and TRBJ1-1; 8 bases match TRBD1. V lost 9 bases to trimming and J lost 5 bases; unmatched junction nucleotides: 2. The CDR3 extends over 11 amino acids. Germline V CDR1 and CDR2: ENHRY, SYGVKD. The CDR3 DNA sequence: TGTGCCATTAACAGGGGGACTGAAGCTTTCTTT. Translated: CAINRGTEAFF.

CDR3 protein: CASSQTPSYEQYF. The CDR3 DNA sequence: TGCGCCAGCAGCCAGACTCCTTCCTACGAGCAGTACTTC. The chain carries TRBV4-1 and TRBJ2-7; D not resolved. Trimming took off 3 bases at V and 1 base at J, with 7 bases between the two ends. There are 13 residues in the CDR3. Germline V gene data show CDR1 as MGHRA and CDR2 as YSYEKL.

This clonotype was counted only a few times. The gene calls are TRBV4-2 and TRBJ1-5, with D uncertain. V lost 0 bases and J lost 11, with 5 bases in between. The germline V gene has CDR1 LGHNA and CDR2 YNFKEQ. The CDR3 totals 11 residues. CDR3 residues: CASSQDGAQHF. As DNA, the CDR3 is TGTGCCAGCAGCCAAGATGGTGCCCAGCATTTT.

DNA of the CDR3: TGTGCCAGCAGCTCGACTAGCGGGGGGTATCCCTACAATGAGCAGTTCTTC. Encoded protein: CASSSTSGGYPYNEQFF. This chain links TRBV7-8 with TRBJ2-1, with TRBD2 identical over 13 bases. The germline V gene encodes CDR1 SGHVS and CDR2 FQNEAQ. This CDR3 has 17 amino acids. With 4 bases clipped from V and 2 bases from J, the junction kept 5 bases outside the gene matches.

The chain joins TRBV4-2 to TRBJ1-2, with no clear D. CDR1 is LGHNA, CDR2 YNFKEQ, per germline. The CDR3 has 14 residues. V was trimmed by 4 bases and J by 6 bases, leaving 15 bases between them. CDR3 sequence reads: CASSLPSQSDGYTF. The CDR3 region has the DNA TGTGCCAGCAGCCTACCCTCCCAGTCGGATGGCTACACCTTC.

The table lists this clonotype with many counts. A junction end diverges from the germline sequence, so it may reflect a read error. This chain connects TRBV20-1 to TRBJ2-1; D call uncertain. There are 11 residues in the CDR3. Germline V lookup: CDR1 DFQATT, CDR2 SNEGSKA (reference sequence). The CDR3, as DNA: TGCAGTCCTGGCCCCCTACCCGAGCCGTTCTTC. Translated: CSPGPLPEPFF.

This clonotype occurred many times. V is TRBV12-3 or TRBV12-4 and J is TRBJ2-5; tentatively, D is TRBD2 (6 bases). Trimming shortened V by 7 bases and J by 5 bases, and 17 bases separated the two germline ends. The CDR3 loop spans 14 amino acids. CDR3 protein: CASTRDSLGETQYF. The CDR3 coding sequence is TGTGCCAGCACCCGGGACTCGCTGGGGGAGACCCAGTACTTC.

This chain uses TRBV20-1 with TRBJ1-4; D ambiguous. This CDR3 region has 14 residues. Germline V CDR1 and CDR2: DFQATT, SNEGSKA (reference sequence). The germline V and J ends were trimmed by 1 base and 8 bases, with 14 bases remaining between them. CDR3 region: CSARGLGGFEKLFF. DNA for the CDR3: TGCAGTGCTAGAGGGTTAGGCGGTTTCGAAAAACTGTTTTTT.

In this sample, this clonotype turned up many times. The chain couples TRBV7-2 to TRBJ2-7; 7 nucleotides match TRBD2. V was clipped by 5 bases and J by 6 bases; unmatched bases: 22. Germline assignment: CDR1 SGHTA and CDR2 FQGNSA. This CDR3 region has 18 residues. The CDR3 protein is CASSTRDYLPATFCEQYV. Here the CDR3 DNA reads TGTGCCAGCAGCACGCGGGACTACTTACCCGCAACCTTCTGCGAGCAGTACGTC.